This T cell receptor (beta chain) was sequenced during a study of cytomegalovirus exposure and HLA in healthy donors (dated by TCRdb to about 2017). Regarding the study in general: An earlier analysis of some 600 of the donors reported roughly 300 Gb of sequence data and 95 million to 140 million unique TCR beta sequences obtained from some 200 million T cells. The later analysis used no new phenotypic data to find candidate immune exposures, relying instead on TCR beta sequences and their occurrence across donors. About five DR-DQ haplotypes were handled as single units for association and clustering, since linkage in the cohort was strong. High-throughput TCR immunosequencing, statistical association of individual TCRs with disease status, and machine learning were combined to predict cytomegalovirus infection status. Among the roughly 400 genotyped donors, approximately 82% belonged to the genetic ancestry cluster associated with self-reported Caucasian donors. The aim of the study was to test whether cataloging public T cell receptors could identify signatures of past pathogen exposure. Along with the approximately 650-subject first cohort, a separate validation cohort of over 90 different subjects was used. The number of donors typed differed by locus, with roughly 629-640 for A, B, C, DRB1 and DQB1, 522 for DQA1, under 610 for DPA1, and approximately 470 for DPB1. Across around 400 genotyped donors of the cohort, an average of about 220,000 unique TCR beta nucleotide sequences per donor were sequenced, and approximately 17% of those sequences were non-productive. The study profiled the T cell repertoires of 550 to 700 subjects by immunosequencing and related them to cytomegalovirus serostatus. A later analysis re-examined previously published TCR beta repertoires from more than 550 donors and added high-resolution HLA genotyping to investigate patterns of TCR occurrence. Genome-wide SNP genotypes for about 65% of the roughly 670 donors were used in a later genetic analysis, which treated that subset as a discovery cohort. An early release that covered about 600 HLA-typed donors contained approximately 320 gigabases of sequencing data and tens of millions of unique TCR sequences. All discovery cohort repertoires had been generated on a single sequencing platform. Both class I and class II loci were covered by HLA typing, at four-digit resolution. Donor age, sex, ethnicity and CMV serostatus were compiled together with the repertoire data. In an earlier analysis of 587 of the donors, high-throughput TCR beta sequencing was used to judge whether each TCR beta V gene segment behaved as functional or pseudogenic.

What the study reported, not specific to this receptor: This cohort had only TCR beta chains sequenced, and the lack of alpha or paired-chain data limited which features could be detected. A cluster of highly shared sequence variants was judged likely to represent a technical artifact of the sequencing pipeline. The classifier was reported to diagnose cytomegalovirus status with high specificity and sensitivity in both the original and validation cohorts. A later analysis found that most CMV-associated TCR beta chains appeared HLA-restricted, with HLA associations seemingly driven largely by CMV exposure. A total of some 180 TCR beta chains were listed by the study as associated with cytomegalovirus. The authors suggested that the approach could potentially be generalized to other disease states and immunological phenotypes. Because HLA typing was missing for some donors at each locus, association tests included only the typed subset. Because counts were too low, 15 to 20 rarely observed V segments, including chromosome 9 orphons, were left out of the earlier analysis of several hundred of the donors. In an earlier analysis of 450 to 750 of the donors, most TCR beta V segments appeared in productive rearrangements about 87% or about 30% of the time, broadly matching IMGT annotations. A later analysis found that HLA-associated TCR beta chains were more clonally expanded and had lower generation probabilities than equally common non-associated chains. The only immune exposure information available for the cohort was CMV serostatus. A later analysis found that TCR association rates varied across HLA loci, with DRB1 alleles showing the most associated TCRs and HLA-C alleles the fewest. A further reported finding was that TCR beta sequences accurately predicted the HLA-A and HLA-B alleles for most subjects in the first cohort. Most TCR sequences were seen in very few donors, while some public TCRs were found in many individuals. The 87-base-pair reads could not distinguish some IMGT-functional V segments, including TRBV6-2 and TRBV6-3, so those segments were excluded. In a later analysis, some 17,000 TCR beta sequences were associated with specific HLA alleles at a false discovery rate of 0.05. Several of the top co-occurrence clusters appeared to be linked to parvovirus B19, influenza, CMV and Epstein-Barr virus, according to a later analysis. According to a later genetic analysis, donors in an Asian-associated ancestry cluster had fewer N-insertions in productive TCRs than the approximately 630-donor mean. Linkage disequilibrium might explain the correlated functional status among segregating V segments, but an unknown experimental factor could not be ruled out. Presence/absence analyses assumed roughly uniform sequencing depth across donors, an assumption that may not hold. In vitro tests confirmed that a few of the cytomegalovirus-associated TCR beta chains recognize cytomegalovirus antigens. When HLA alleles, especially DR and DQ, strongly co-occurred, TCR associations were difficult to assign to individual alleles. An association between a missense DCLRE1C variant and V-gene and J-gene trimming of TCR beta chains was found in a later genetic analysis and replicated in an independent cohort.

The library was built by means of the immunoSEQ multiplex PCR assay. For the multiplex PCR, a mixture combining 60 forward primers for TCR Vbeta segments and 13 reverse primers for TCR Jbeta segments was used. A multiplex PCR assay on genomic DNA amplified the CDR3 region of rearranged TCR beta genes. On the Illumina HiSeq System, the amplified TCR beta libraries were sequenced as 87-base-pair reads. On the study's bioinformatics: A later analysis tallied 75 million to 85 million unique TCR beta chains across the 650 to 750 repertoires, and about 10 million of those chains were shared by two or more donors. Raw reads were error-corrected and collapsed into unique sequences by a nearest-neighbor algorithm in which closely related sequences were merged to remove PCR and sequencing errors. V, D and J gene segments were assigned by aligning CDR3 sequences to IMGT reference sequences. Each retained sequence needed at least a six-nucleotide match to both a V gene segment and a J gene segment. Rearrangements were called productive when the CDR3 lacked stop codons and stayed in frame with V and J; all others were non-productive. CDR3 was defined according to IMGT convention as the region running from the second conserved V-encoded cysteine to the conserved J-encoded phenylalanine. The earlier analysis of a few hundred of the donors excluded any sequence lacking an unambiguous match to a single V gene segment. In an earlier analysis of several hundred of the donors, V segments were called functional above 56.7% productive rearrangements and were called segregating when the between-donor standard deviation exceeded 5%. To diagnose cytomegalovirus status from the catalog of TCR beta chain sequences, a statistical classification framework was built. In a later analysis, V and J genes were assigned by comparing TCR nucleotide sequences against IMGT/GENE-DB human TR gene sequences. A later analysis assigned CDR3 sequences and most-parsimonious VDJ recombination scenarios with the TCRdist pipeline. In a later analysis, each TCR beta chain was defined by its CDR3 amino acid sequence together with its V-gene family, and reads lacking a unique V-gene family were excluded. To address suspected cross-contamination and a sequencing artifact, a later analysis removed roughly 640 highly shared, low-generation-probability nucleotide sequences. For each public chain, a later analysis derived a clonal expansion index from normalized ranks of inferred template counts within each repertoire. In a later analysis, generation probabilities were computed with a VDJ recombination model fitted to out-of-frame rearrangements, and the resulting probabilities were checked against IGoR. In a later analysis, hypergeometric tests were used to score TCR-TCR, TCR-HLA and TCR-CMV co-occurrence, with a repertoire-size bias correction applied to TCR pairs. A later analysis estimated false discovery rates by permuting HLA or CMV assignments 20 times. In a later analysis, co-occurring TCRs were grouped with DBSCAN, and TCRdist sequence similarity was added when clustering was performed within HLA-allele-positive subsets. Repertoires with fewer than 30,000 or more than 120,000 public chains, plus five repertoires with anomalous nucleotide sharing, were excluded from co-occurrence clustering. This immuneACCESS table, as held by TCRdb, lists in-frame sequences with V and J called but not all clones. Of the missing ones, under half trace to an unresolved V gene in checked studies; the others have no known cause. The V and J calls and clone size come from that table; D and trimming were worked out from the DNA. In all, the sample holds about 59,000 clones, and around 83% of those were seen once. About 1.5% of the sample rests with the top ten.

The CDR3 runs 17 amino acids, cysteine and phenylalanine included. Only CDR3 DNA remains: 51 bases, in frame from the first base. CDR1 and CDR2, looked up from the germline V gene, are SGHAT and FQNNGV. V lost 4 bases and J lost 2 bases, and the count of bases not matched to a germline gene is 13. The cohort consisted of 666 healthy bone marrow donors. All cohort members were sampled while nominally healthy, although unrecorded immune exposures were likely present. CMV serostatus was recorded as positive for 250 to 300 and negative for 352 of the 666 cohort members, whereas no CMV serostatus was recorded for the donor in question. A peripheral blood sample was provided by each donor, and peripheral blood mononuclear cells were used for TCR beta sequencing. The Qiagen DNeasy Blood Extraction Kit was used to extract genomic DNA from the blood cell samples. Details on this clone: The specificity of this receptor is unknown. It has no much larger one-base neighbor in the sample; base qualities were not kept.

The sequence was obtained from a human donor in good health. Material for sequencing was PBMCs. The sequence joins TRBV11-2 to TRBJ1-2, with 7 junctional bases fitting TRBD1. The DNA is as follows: TGTGCCAGCAGCTCTATCAGGGGGTCCAAGGAGAACTATGGCTACACCTTC. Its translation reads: CASSSIRGSKENYGYTF.